This entry is about one TCR beta chain. This sample was taken from a study of beta chain features in type 1 diabetes. Germline CDR1 is SGHRS and CDR2 is YFSETQ. There are 17 residues in the CDR3. V was clipped by 1 base and J by 6 bases; unmatched bases: 12. Every isolated RNA sample was fully reverse transcribed, so sequencing captured expressed TCRB transcripts. Sequencing was performed with immunoSEQ multiplex PCR; in TCRdb, only in-frame clones are kept and a portion is missing. The sample lists about 200,000 clones, about 11% occurring once. The rearrangement uses TRBV5-1 and TRBJ2-1; 8 nucleotides agree with TRBD2. Sequenced material: central memory CD4+ T cells from blood. This TCR was sampled from a man aged 18-30 years in good health. CDR3 sequence (DNA): TGCGCCAGCAGCTTGCCCCTTAGCGGGGACGCCACCAATGAGCAGTTCTTC. Translated: CASSLPLSGDATNEQFF. The whole variable domain, remainder taken from reference TRBV5-1 and TRBJ2-1, is KAGVTQTPRYLIKTRGQQVTLSCSPISGHRSVSWYQQTPGQGLQFLFEYFSETQRNKGNFPGRFSGRQFSNSRSEMNVSTLELGDSALYLCASSLPLSGDATNEQFFGPGTRLTVL.